This TCR beta chain was observed in a study of control samples from healthy donors and cancer patients. The germline gives CDR1 GTSNPN, CDR2 SVGIG (reference sequence). This CDR3 has 12 amino acids. With 4 bases removed from V and 3 bases from J, the gap between germline ends came to 9 bases. Libraries were prepared by immunoSEQ multiplex PCR; TCRdb keeps only in-frame clonotypes and omits some of them. The sample holds about 70,000 clones, nearly 85% seen once. This clone came up once. Sequencing input: blood. The source is a man aged 45-65 years in good health. V is TRBV30 and J is TRBJ1-2, with D unresolved. The CDR3 protein is CAWTDGYYGYTF. CDR3 DNA sequence: TGTGCCTGGACGGACGGATACTATGGCTACACCTTC.